This passage covers 9 T cell receptor beta chains from one sample sequenced in a study of response to subunit inactivated influenza vaccine. TCRdb used MiXCR to reprocess the RT-PCR reads, holding one entry per CDR3 protein. Of roughly 570,000 distinct CDR3 sequences listed, around 15% are singletons. This sample comprised PBMCs from blood, obtained roughly 12 days after vaccination. These receptors were taken from a man aged 50-60 years who received an inactivated influenza vaccine.

The CDR3 loop reads CASSLGRGGGQETQYF. The CDR3 coding sequence is TGTGCCAGCAGCTTAGGCCGCGGCGGGGGACAAGAGACCCAGTACTTC. This chain uses TRBV7-2 with TRBJ2-5, with 7 bases identical to TRBD2. The CDR3 sequence is 16 residues long. Germline CDR1 reads SGHTA; CDR2 reads FQGNSA. Unmatched junction bases numbered 7, after V lost 1 base and J lost 2 bases.

This clonotype was seen a handful of times. The chain joins TRBV6-1 to TRBJ1-2; D remains ambiguous. The CDR3 runs to 13 residues. V lost 3 bases and J lost 7, with 12 bases in between. Germline V CDR1 and CDR2: MNHNS, SASEGT. CDR3 nucleotides: TGTGCCAGCAGTGACTTCCGAGACTCTGGCTACACCTTC. It encodes CASSDFRDSGYTF.

V is TRBV21-1 and J is TRBJ2-7. TRBV21-1 is deemed a pseudogene. The CDR3 has 14 residues. CDR3 sequence (DNA): TGTGCCAGCAGTTACGAGGTAGTTGCTGACGAGCAGTACTTC. This sequence encodes CASSYEVVADEQYF.

This rearrangement joins TRBV3-1 to TRBJ1-2, with TRBD1 matching 7 bases. V gave up 4 bases and J gave up 12 bases; unmatched junction bases: 17. CDR3 length: 15 residues. Germline values: CDR1 LGHDT, CDR2 YNNKEL (reference sequence). The DNA for the CDR3 is TGTGCCAGCAGCCCCTCAACTACCGGGACAGAAAGGAACACCTTC. This gives the protein CASSPSTTGTERNTF.

This chain connects TRBV18 to TRBJ1-5, with D possibly TRBD1 on 5 matching bases. Looked up from germline, CDR1 is KGHSH and CDR2 is LQKENI. The CDR3 totals 13 residues. Trimming removed 3 bases from V and 5 bases from J, with 8 bases in between. The CDR3 region is CASSPTQDQPQHF. DNA for the CDR3: TGTGCCAGCTCACCTACACAGGATCAGCCCCAGCATTTT. Drawing the rest from reference TRBV18 and TRBJ1-5, the complete variable domain is NAGVMQNPRHLVRRRGQEARLRCSPMKGHSHVYWYRQLPEEGLKFMVYLQKENIIDESGMPKERFSAEFPKEGPSILRIQQVVRGDSAAYFCASSPTQDQPQHFGDGTRLSIL.

The J gene is TRBJ2-7, the V gene TRBV12-3 or TRBV12-4; D is possibly TRBD2 (7 bases). The CDR3 length is 14 residues. The V end lost 7 bases, the J end lost 1 base, and 14 bases lay between the germline ends. The CDR3 sequence: CASTKGGESYEQYF. The DNA of the CDR3 is TGTGCCAGCACCAAAGGGGGGGAGTCCTACGAGCAGTACTTC.

This clonotype has only a few counts. This sequence joins TRBV3-1 and TRBJ2-1, with D possibly TRBD2 on 5 matching bases. Germline V gene lookup returns CDR1 LGHDT and CDR2 YNNKEL (reference sequence). This CDR3 comprises 14 residues. V was clipped by 0 bases and J by 10 bases, with 13 bases between them. The CDR3 region is CASSQDAARVEQFF. DNA of the CDR3: TGTGCCAGCAGCCAAGATGCCGCGAGGGTCGAGCAGTTCTTC.

This rearrangement joins TRBV20-1 to TRBJ1-2, with D unclear. The length of the CDR3 is 12 residues. The V gene lost 1 base and the J gene lost 5 bases, with 8 bases spanning the gap. In germline, CDR1 is DFQATT, CDR2 SNEGSKA (reference sequence). CDR3 bases: TGCAGTGCTAGAGTCCCGGAGTATGGCTACACCTTC. Protein: CSARVPEYGYTF.

The CDR3 DNA is TGTGCCAGCAGATCAACCTCCGGGTTAAATGAAAAACTGTTTTTT. It codes for CASRSTSGLNEKLFF. The rearrangement links TRBV12-3 or TRBV12-4 to TRBJ1-4; unclear D gene. The CDR3 runs to 15 residues. The V gene lost 6 bases and the J gene lost 5 bases, with 16 bases spanning the gap.